This TCR beta chain was captured by sequencing in a study of T cell repertoires in cytomegalovirus infection. Study summary: Both CMV infection and a matching HLA type were indicated by public TCR beta signatures.

This clonotype appeared a few times. TCRdb itself ran the reads through MiXCR, one entry per CDR3 protein. The sample has around 260,000 distinct CDR3 sequences, approximately 10% seen once. Trimming removed 2 bases at V and 0 bases at J, with 10 bases between. Per the germline V gene, CDR1 is LNHDA and CDR2 is SQIVND (reference sequence). The CDR3 sequence is 15 residues long. The receptor comes from a human donor in good health (CMV status not recorded). Some clones in this sample may be carry-over from other donors' samples. The sample comprised PBMCs. This sequence joins TRBV19 and TRBJ1-1, with D possibly being TRBD1 (6 bases). DNA of the CDR3: TGTGCCAGTAGTATATGGGGGGCGGTGAACACTGAAGCTTTCTTT. Translating gives CASSIWGAVNTEAFF.